Presented here are 14 T cell receptor beta chains from one specimen sequenced in a study of OX40 agonist ivuxolimab in advanced cancers. Profiling relied on immunoSEQ multiplex PCR, and the TCRdb table lists in-frame clones only, not all of them. The table includes 45,000 to 55,000 clones, about 86% detected once. The starting material was CD4+ or CD8+ T cells sorted from blood, obtained in a trial of the OX40 agonist ivuxolimab. These receptor sequences come from an adult with an advanced solid tumor such as melanoma, head and neck, liver or kidney cancer.

This clone was seen just once. This sequence joins TRBV28 and TRBJ2-7; perhaps D is TRBD1 or TRBD2 (5 bases each). Germline V gene data show CDR1 as MDHEN and CDR2 as SYDVKM. Trimming stripped 3 bases from V and 1 base from J, with 13 bases between. CDR3 length: 15 residues. CDR3 loop: CASSFEEGRSYEQYF. DNA for the CDR3: TGTGCCAGCAGTTTCGAAGAGGGGCGATCCTACGAGCAGTACTTC. Looking up the rest from reference TRBV28 and TRBJ2-7 gives the full variable domain: DVKVTQSSRYLVKRTGEKVFLECVQDMDHENMFWYRQDPGLGLRLIYFSYDVKMKEKGDIPEGYSVSREKKERFSLILESASTNQTSMYLCASSFEEGRSYEQYFGPGTRLTVT.

The chain joins TRBV27 to TRBJ2-3; D is unclear. CDR3 length equals 12 residues. V gave up 2 bases and J gave up 3 bases, with 3 bases separating them. Germline loops: CDR1 MNHEY, CDR2 SMNVEV (reference sequence). The CDR3 nucleotides read TGTGCCAGCAGTTTAGGTACAGATACGCAGTATTTT. This gives the protein CASSLGTDTQYF.

V usage is TRBV27 and J usage is TRBJ2-2; D gene uncertain. V was shortened by 7 bases and J by 3 bases, with 9 bases between the two germline ends. Germline lookup yields CDR1 MNHEY and CDR2 SMNVEV (reference sequence). The CDR3 is 13 amino acids. CDR3 loop: CASKILDTGELFF. CDR3 nucleotides: TGTGCCAGCAAGATTTTGGACACCGGGGAGCTGTTTTTT.

V and J are TRBV7-2 and TRBJ2-3, with TRBD1 identical over 7 bases. CDR3 length: 15 amino acids. Germline V gene data show CDR1 as SGHTA and CDR2 as FQGNSA. The V gene end was trimmed by 6 bases and the J gene end by 2 bases; junction bases not matched to a gene: 8. CDR3 sequence (DNA): TGTGCCAGCAGATTCCGACAGGGAATCACAGATACGCAGTATTTT. It specifies CASRFRQGITDTQYF. Drawing the rest from reference TRBV7-2 and TRBJ2-3, the complete variable domain is GAGVSQSPSNKVTEKGKDVELRCDPISGHTALYWYRQSLGQGLEFLIYFQGNSAPDKSGLPSDRFSAERTGGSVSTLTIQRTQQEDSAVYLCASRFRQGITDTQYFGPGTRLTVL.

The gene calls are TRBV7-2 and TRBJ2-3, with D perhaps matching TRBD2 (6 bases). The V gene lost 3 bases and the J gene lost 10 bases, with 20 bases spanning the gap. Germline V CDR1 and CDR2: SGHTA, FQGNSA. This CDR3 contains 15 residues. CDR3 DNA: TGTGCCAGCAGCTTGGAGGGTAGCGCCTCATCCTCGCAGTATTTT. It is translated as CASSLEGSASSSQYF. The whole variable domain, filled in from reference TRBV7-2 and TRBJ2-3, reads GAGVSQSPSNKVTEKGKDVELRCDPISGHTALYWYRQSLGQGLEFLIYFQGNSAPDKSGLPSDRFSAERTGGSVSTLTIQRTQQEDSAVYLCASSLEGSASSSQYFGPGTRLTVL.

This clone came up once. CDR3 sequence: CASSQESQGGEQYF. As DNA, the CDR3 is TGCGCCAGCAGCCAAGAATCACAGGGGGGCGAGCAGTACTTC. V is TRBV4-3 and J is TRBJ2-7; 8 bases are a match to TRBD1. Germline V CDR1 and CDR2: LGHNA, YSLEER. The V gene end was trimmed by 0 bases and the J gene end by 6 bases; junction bases not matched to a gene: 4. This CDR3 region has 14 residues.

The V gene is TRBV5-1, the J gene TRBJ2-3; TRBD2 matches 13 bases. Per germline, CDR1 SGHRS and CDR2 YFSETQ. The CDR3 length is 17 residues. Trimming cost V 2 bases and J 2 bases; bases outside gene matches: 5. CDR3 protein: CASSFLLAGGLTDTQYF. CDR3 nucleotide sequence: TGCGCCAGCAGCTTCCTACTAGCGGGAGGGCTCACAGATACGCAGTATTTT. Supplemented by reference TRBV5-1 and TRBJ2-3, the full variable domain reads KAGVTQTPRYLIKTRGQQVTLSCSPISGHRSVSWYQQTPGQGLQFLFEYFSETQRNKGNFPGRFSGRQFSNSRSEMNVSTLELGDSALYLCASSFLLAGGLTDTQYFGPGTRLTVL.

A word on this clone: The germline gene is not matched at one end of the junction; a read error may be the cause. Other DNA sequences in the same sample also yield this CDR3. J is TRBJ1-2 and V is TRBV28, with 7 bases that match TRBD1. CDR1 and CDR2 (germline): MDHEN, SYDVKM. The CDR3 spans 13 residues. CDR3 protein: CASSAPGGQSYTF. CDR3 nucleotide sequence: TGTGCTAGCAGCGCCCCAGGGGGTCAAAGCTACACCTTC.

The rearrangement uses TRBV4-1 and TRBJ2-7; no reliable D call. CDR1 and CDR2 (germline): MGHRA, YSYEKL. The CDR3 contains 16 residues. V was cut by 0 bases and J by 0 bases, with 12 bases left in between. The CDR3 is CASSQDRRLFSYEQYF. The CDR3 DNA follows: TGCGCCAGCAGCCAAGATCGGCGACTCTTCTCCTACGAGCAGTACTTC.

CDR3 amino acids: CASTRDRSYNSPLHF. In nucleotides, the CDR3 is TGTGCCAGCACCCGGGACAGGAGCTATAATTCACCCCTCCACTTT. The chain combines TRBV5-4 with TRBJ1-6, with TRBD1 matching over 8 bases. The germline V gene encodes CDR1 SGHNT and CDR2 YYREEE (reference sequence). Germline trimming cut 6 bases from V and 3 bases from J; bases unmatched to any gene: 5. The CDR3 sequence is 15 residues long.

J is TRBJ1-2 and V is TRBV7-9; the match to TRBD1 covers 8 bases. CDR3 length: 14 amino acids. J was trimmed by 3 bases and V by 5 bases; bases with no gene match: 5. Germline CDR1 SEHNR, CDR2 FQNEAQ (reference sequence). CDR3 sequence: CASSPGGAYYGYTF. CDR3 DNA: TGTGCCAGCAGCCCAGGGGGCGCGTACTATGGCTACACCTTC. The whole variable domain, filled in from reference TRBV7-9 and TRBJ1-2, reads DTGVSQNPRHKITKRGQNVTFRCDPISEHNRLYWYRQTLGQGPEFLTYFQNEAQLEKSRLLSDRFSAERPKGSFSTLEIQRTEQGDSAMYLCASSPGGAYYGYTFGSGTRLTVV.

The rearrangement links TRBV13 to TRBJ2-1; D is uncertain. The germline V and J ends were trimmed by 4 bases and 6 bases, with 13 bases remaining between them. The CDR3 runs to 14 residues. Germline-derived CDR1 and CDR2 are PRHDT and FYEKMQ (reference sequence). CDR3 residues: CASSSPGASNEQFF. As DNA, the CDR3 is TGTGCCAGCAGCTCCCCGGGTGCAAGCAATGAGCAGTTCTTC.

This chain joins TRBV19 and TRBJ2-5, with 8 bases lining up with TRBD1. CDR1 is LNHDA, CDR2 SQIVND, per germline (reference sequence). This CDR3 has 16 residues. V was clipped by 3 bases and J by 1 base; unmatched bases: 7. CDR3 amino acids: CASSIGGTGAQETQYF. For the CDR3, the DNA is TGTGCCAGTAGTATTGGAGGGACAGGCGCCCAAGAGACCCAGTACTTC.

The genes are TRBV7-2 and TRBJ2-7; unclear D gene. This CDR3 comprises 13 residues. The germline V and J ends were trimmed by 3 bases and 6 bases, with 12 bases remaining between them. CDR1 and CDR2 (germline): SGHTA, FQGNSA. CDR3 DNA sequence: TGTGCCAGCAGCTTTAAAGGGCCCTCCGAGCAGTACTTC. Amino acid sequence: CASSFKGPSEQYF.